The 5 T cell receptor beta chains below were found in one sample sequenced in a study of cytomegalovirus exposure and HLA in healthy donors (dated by TCRdb to 2015 to 2018). The library was built by means of the immunoSEQ multiplex PCR assay. For the multiplex PCR, a mixture combining 60 forward primers for TCR Vbeta segments and 13 reverse primers for TCR Jbeta segments was used. This is the immuneACCESS table as TCRdb keeps it, with only in-frame sequences that have V and J called. A part of the clones is gone; compared with another copy, unresolved V genes explain less than half, and the rest is unexplained. Across this sample there are around 120,000 clones, with about 85% seen only once. 1.5% to 2% of the sample rests with the top ten. Sequencing was done on a sample of PBMCs. Receptors originate from a boy aged 5-17 years in good health and CMV-seronegative.

This clone turned up a few times. This chain uses TRBV18 with TRBJ1-1; 9 bases agree with TRBD1. Unmatched junction bases numbered 3, after V lost 5 bases and J lost 2 bases. CDR1 KGHSH and CDR2 LQKENI come from the germline V gene. The CDR3 sequence is 14 residues long. The CDR3 DNA is TGTGCCAGCTCATCGGGACAGGGCAACACTGAAGCTTTCTTT. Translation gives CASSSGQGNTEAFF.

The CDR3 region is CASSPTPLGGITYGYTF. The CDR3, as DNA: TGTGCCAGCAGCCCTACTCCTTTGGGGGGGATAACCTATGGCTACACCTTC. The chain is built from TRBV5-5 and TRBJ1-2; possibly TRBD1 for D (5 bases). Trimming cost V 4 bases and J 4 bases, with 23 bases left between them. Germline CDR1 reads SGHKS; CDR2 reads YYEKEE (reference sequence). The CDR3 covers 17 residues.

The gene calls are TRBV5-4 and TRBJ2-2; possibly TRBD2 for D (6 bases). Per the germline V gene, CDR1 is SGHNT and CDR2 is YYREEE (reference sequence). V was shortened by 0 bases and J by 5 bases, with 11 bases between the two germline ends. The CDR3 covers 15 residues. The chain's CDR3 is CASSLVASGTGELFF. The CDR3 region has the DNA TGTGCCAGCAGCTTGGTAGCGAGCGGGACCGGGGAGCTGTTTTTT.

The chain joins TRBV29-1 to TRBJ1-2, with 10 positions matching TRBD1. The CDR3 runs 12 residues. The germline CDR1 and CDR2 sequences are SQVTM and ANQGSEA. V was pared by 3 bases and J by 7 bases, with 2 bases of the junction left unmatched. CDR3 sequence (DNA): TGCAGCGTTGACCGGGACAGGGGTGGCTACACCTTC. It translates to CSVDRDRGGYTF. Full variable domain (remainder filled in from reference TRBV29-1 and TRBJ1-2): SAVISQKPSRDICQRGTSLTIQCQVDSQVTMMFWYRQQPGQSLTLIATANQGSEATYESGFVIDKFPISRPNLTFSTLTVSNMSPEDSSIYLCSVDRDRGGYTFGSGTRLTVV.

This clone was detected once. The chain employs TRBV30 and TRBJ1-5; D possibly corresponds to TRBD1 (5 bases). Germline loops: CDR1 GTSNPN, CDR2 SVGIG (reference sequence). Trimming stripped 2 bases from V and 0 bases from J, with 5 bases between. This CDR3 is 13 amino acids long. The CDR3 loop is CAWSQGSNQPQHF. The CDR3 bases are TGTGCCTGGAGTCAGGGTAGCAATCAGCCCCAGCATTTT.